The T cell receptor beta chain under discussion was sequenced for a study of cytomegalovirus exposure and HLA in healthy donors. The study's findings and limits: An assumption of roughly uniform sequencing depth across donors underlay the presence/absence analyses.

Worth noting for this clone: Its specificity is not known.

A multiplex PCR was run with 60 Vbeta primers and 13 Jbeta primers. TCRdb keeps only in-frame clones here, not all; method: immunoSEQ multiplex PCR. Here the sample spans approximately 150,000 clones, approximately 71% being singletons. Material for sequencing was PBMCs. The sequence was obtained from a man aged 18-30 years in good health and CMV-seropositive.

CDR3 nucleotide sequence: TGTGCCAGCAGCGGCGCGGGACAGGTGAACACCGGGGAGCTGTTTTTT. Translated: CASSGAGQVNTGELFF. The chain employs TRBV5-4 and TRBJ2-2; the match to TRBD1 covers 8 bases. CDR1 is SGHNT and CDR2 is YYREEE in the germline V gene (reference sequence). The CDR3 covers 16 residues. J lost 1 base, V lost 4 bases, and 6 bases had no gene match.